The 9 T cell receptor beta chains below come from one sample, sequenced in a study of cytomegalovirus exposure and HLA in healthy donors. Use of 60 Vbeta and 13 Jbeta primers characterized the PCR. Only in-frame clones appear in the TCRdb table, and some are missing; sequencing was by immunoSEQ multiplex PCR. The table records about 160,000 clones, 82% of them present only once. Material for sequencing was PBMCs. The receptors here all came from a male donor in good health and CMV-seropositive.

The chain employs TRBV14 and TRBJ1-6; a possible D gene is TRBD1 (5 bases). This CDR3 is built from 15 residues. Germline V gene sequence: CDR1 SGHDN, CDR2 FVKESK. V shed 4 bases and J shed 7 bases, with 14 bases lying between them. The CDR3 loop reads CASSRNMGGNSPLHF. The CDR3 DNA follows: TGTGCCAGCAGCCGTAACATGGGGGGGAATTCACCCCTCCACTTT. Together with reference TRBV14 and TRBJ1-6, the CDR3 gives the full variable domain: EAGVTQFPSHSVIEKGQTVTLRCDPISGHDNLYWYRRVMGKEIKFLLHFVKESKQDESGMPNNRFLAERTGGTYSTLKVQPAELEDSGVYFCASSRNMGGNSPLHFGNGTRLTVT.

The chain is built from TRBV28 and TRBJ2-2; 8 bases agree with TRBD1. The CDR3 extends over 14 amino acids. V lost 10 bases to trimming and J lost 3 bases; unmatched junction nucleotides: 7. In germline, CDR1 is MDHEN, CDR2 SYDVKM. CDR3 sequence (DNA): TGTGCCACAGCCGCAGGGGGCTACACCGGGGAGCTGTTTTTT. Protein: CATAAGGYTGELFF.

The chain carries TRBV5-1 and TRBJ2-3; TRBD2 is a possible D gene (5 bases). This CDR3 has 16 amino acids. With 4 bases removed from V and 0 bases from J, the gap between germline ends came to 15 bases. Germline V gene lookup returns CDR1 SGHRS and CDR2 YFSETQ. This CDR3 reads CASSRRPADSTDTQYF. For the CDR3, the DNA is TGCGCCAGCAGCCGTAGACCAGCGGACAGCACAGATACGCAGTATTTT. Full variable domain (remainder filled in from reference TRBV5-1 and TRBJ2-3): KAGVTQTPRYLIKTRGQQVTLSCSPISGHRSVSWYQQTPGQGLQFLFEYFSETQRNKGNFPGRFSGRQFSNSRSEMNVSTLELGDSALYLCASSRRPADSTDTQYFGPGTRLTVL.

The rearrangement links TRBV5-1 to TRBJ2-3; D uncertain. The CDR3 covers 13 residues. Between the trimmed V and J ends, which lost 1 base and 2 bases, there was a span of 5 bases. Germline loops: CDR1 SGHRS, CDR2 YFSETQ. The DNA for the CDR3 is TGCGCCAGCAGCTTGTATTCCACAGATACGCAGTATTTT. Translation gives CASSLYSTDTQYF.

This chain uses TRBV19 with TRBJ2-2, with TRBD1 matching over 10 bases. The CDR3 consists of 15 residues. Germline trimming cut 4 bases from V and 6 bases from J; bases unmatched to any gene: 5. CDR1 is LNHDA, CDR2 SQIVND, per germline (reference sequence). CDR3 in amino acids: CASSRQGAISGELFF. CDR3 nucleotide sequence: TGTGCCAGTAGTAGACAGGGGGCGATCTCCGGGGAGCTGTTTTTT.

In DNA form, the CDR3 reads TGTGCCAGCAGCCCCCATTCAGCGGGAGCGACAGATACGCAGTATTTT. Translation: CASSPHSAGATDTQYF. This chain links TRBV7-8 with TRBJ2-3; TRBD2 agrees at 8 bases. V was clipped by 5 bases and J by 3 bases; unmatched bases: 10. CDR3 length: 16 amino acids. The germline gives CDR1 SGHVS, CDR2 FQNEAQ.

CDR3 in DNA: TGTGCCAGCAGTGAAGGACAGAGAAACAATCAGCCCCAGCATTTT. It translates to CASSEGQRNNQPQHF. V is TRBV2 and J is TRBJ1-5; a weak D match, TRBD1 (5 bases). V shed 1 base and J shed 3 bases, with 10 bases lying between them. The CDR3 is made up of 15 amino acids. Per the germline V gene, CDR1 is SNHLY and CDR2 is FYNNEI. Full variable domain (missing parts from reference TRBV2 and TRBJ1-5): EPEVTQTPSHQVTQMGQEVILRCVPISNHLYFYWYRQILGQKVEFLVSFYNNEISEKSEIFDDQFSVERPDGSNFTLKIRSTKLEDSAMYFCASSEGQRNNQPQHFGDGTRLSIL.

The chain links TRBV30 to TRBJ1-5; 11 bases map to TRBD1. Losses at the gene ends were 3 bases for V and 4 bases for J; bases not matched to a gene: 2. From germline, CDR1 is GTSNPN and CDR2 SVGIG (reference sequence). This CDR3 is built from 14 residues. CDR3 coding DNA: TGTGCCTGGAGGGACAGGGGGCAAAATCAGCCCCAGCATTTT. It is translated as CAWRDRGQNQPQHF.

There are a few counts of this clone. The chain is built from TRBV18 and TRBJ2-5; 9 nucleotides match TRBD2. From germline, CDR1 is KGHSH and CDR2 LQKENI. This CDR3 is built from 18 residues. V lost 6 bases and J lost 5; bases outside the gene matches: 19. The CDR3 DNA reads as TGTGCCAGCTCCCGCCCAACCCATAGCGGGAGAAGTTCGGAGACCCAGTACTTC. This codes for CASSRPTHSGRSSETQYF. The full variable domain, its missing parts supplied by reference TRBV18 and TRBJ2-5, is NAGVMQNPRHLVRRRGQEARLRCSPMKGHSHVYWYRQLPEEGLKFMVYLQKENIIDESGMPKERFSAEFPKEGPSILRIQQVVRGDSAAYFCASSRPTHSGRSSETQYFGPGTRLLVL.